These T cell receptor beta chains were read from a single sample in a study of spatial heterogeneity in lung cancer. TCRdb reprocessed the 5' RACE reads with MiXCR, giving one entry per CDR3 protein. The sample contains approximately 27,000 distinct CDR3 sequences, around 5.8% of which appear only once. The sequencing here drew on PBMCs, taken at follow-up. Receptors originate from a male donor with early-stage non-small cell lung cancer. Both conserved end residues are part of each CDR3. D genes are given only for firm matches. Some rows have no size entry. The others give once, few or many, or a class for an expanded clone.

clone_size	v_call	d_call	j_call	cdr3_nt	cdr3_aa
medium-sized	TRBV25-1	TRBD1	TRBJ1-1	TGTGCCAGCACCCTTGGAGGGGGCGTCACTGAAGCTTTCTTT	CASTLGGGVTEAFF
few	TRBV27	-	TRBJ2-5	TGTGCCAGCAGTCCGCTAACGACCGTTGACAGTTTCTTACTAGAGACCCAGTACTTC	CASSPLTTVDSFLLETQYF
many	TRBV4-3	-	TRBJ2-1	TGCGCCAGCAGCCAAGGTGAAGGGGCGCATAATGAGCAGTTCTTC	CASSQGEGAHNEQFF
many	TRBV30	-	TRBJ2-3	TGTGCCCGTGGGAGCACAGATACGCAGTATTTT	CARGSTDTQYF
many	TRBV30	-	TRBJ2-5	TGTGCCTGGAGTGGGGGGCCACAAGAGACCCAGTACTTC	CAWSGGPQETQYF
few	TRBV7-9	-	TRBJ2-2	TGTGCCAGCGGCCCGTCCCTTAAATTGGGGACCGGGGAGCCGTTTTTT	CASGPSLKLGTGEPFF
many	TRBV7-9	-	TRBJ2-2	TGTGCCTGCGGGACCGGGAACACCGGGGAGCTGTTTTTT	CACGTGNTGELFF
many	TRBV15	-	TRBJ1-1	TGTGCCACCAGCGTGGACCTGAACACTGAAGCTTTCTTT	CATSVDLNTEAFF
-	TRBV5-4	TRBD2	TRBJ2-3	TGTGCCAGCAGCTTGCGACTAGCGGGGGAGACAGATACGCAGTATTTT	CASSLRLAGETDTQYF
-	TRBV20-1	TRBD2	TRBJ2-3	TGCAGAGCTAGAGGCGGGGGGGCCAGCACAGATACGCAGTATTTT	CRARGGGASTDTQYF
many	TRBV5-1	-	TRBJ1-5	TGCGCCAGCAAAGCCTACCGGGGGGCTGTTCAGCCCCAGCATTTT	CASKAYRGAVQPQHF
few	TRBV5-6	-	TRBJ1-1	TGTGCCAGCAGCTTGGTTCAGGGATGGAGGGAGAACACTGAAGCTTTCTTT	CASSLVQGWRENTEAFF
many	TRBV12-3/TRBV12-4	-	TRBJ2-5	TGTGCCAGCAGTTTAGCGCGGAGGGCTGGAGAGACCCAGTACTTC	CASSLARRAGETQYF
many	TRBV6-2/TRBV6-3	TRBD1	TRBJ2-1	TGTGCCAGCAGTTTACTTGGGACAGGGAAAAATGAGCAGTTCTTC	CASSLLGTGKNEQFF
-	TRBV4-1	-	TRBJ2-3	TGCGCCAGCAGCCAAGATAACATTCGCGGAACCGGCACAGATACGCAGTATTTT	CASSQDNIRGTGTDTQYF
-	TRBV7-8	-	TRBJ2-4	TGTGCCAGCAGCCCGGGACGGATGACCGGGCCCCTAGCCAAAAACATTCAGTACTTC	CASSPGRMTGPLAKNIQYF
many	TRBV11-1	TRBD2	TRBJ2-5	TGTGCCAGCAGCTTACAGCGGGGGGCCGAGACCCAGTACTTC	CASSLQRGAETQYF
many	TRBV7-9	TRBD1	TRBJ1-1	TGTGCCAGCAGCTTAGTGCCGGACAGGGGAGCGGAAGCTTTCTTT	CASSLVPDRGAEAFF
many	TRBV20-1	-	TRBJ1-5	TGCAGTGCTAGAGTTGCTGGTGATCAGCCCCAGCATTTT	CSARVAGDQPQHF
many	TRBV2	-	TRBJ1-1	TGTGCCAGCAGTGATAGGGCTATGAACACTGAAGCTTTCTTT	CASSDRAMNTEAFF
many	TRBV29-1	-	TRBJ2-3	TGCAGCGTTGATGGGCAGAGGGCGAGAACAGATACGCAGTATTTT	CSVDGQRARTDTQYF
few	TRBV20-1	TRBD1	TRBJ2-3	TGCAGTGCTCCTAGACAGGGTAGCACAGATACGCAGTATTTT	CSAPRQGSTDTQYF
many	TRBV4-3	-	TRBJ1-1	TGCGCCAGCAGCCAAGATACCCCCCCGAGGGGAAAAGCTTTCTTT	CASSQDTPPRGKAFF
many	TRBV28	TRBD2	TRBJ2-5	TGTGCCAGCAGTTCCGGACTAGCGGAAGGGGAAAGAGAGACCCAGTACTTC	CASSSGLAEGERETQYF
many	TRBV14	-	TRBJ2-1	TGTGCCAGCAGCCCATCGTGGGGAGCTACGTCCTACAATGAGCAGTTCTTC	CASSPSWGATSYNEQFF